The clone carrying this T cell receptor (beta chain) has more than one count but fewer than ten. The antigen remains undetermined. Construction of the TCR beta libraries employed iRepertoire HTBI primers in conjunction with Arm-PCR of CDR3 regions. MiXCR, run by TCRdb on the multiplex PCR reads, gives a single entry per CDR3 protein. The profile shows 400,000 to 500,000 distinct CDR3 sequences, around 13% of them singletons. Specified time point: newly diagnosed GD, antithyroid drugs for less than 3 months. PBMC RNA was the source of the TCR library. The germline V gene encodes CDR1 SGHRS and CDR2 YFSETQ. The CDR3 covers 16 residues. V gave up 1 base and J gave up 14 bases, with 25 bases separating them. The record originates from a study of regulatory T cells in long-lasting Graves disease. Findings and caveats of the study: Patients with persistent disease showed a bias toward TRBV28, TRBJ1-2 and TRBJ2-5. Among the persistent patients, about 3,000 public clonotypes were shared, more than the approximately 970 shared among new patients.

The same sample was also used in a study of T cells in Graves' hyperthyroidism and ophthalmopathy. That paper states: Graves' hyperthyroidism was deemed stable given no ophthalmopathy progression within 18 months. The model foresaw ophthalmopathy a median around 6 months prior to onset.

The specimen comprised peripheral blood mononuclear cells (PBMCs), sampled at new diagnosis, from a patient treated with antithyroid drugs. The chain joins TRBV5-1 to TRBJ2-1; the D gene could be TRBD1 or TRBD2 (5 bases each). This clonotype was obtained from a woman in her forties or fifties with Graves disease. This CDR3 is CASSLSPGAVGVVEFF. CDR3 in DNA: TGCGCCAGCAGCTTGAGCCCCGGGGCCGTGGGCGTTGTGGAGTTCTTC.